This entry lists 9 T cell receptor beta chains sequenced from one sample in a study of CD8 T cells in Susac syndrome (dated by TCRdb to the late 2010s). Library preparation used the immunoSEQ multiplex PCR assay. RNA was extracted with the RNeasy kit and roughly 0.45 to 1 ug was reverse transcribed using random hexamers. TCRdb's own reprocessing of the public reads used fastp at Q25 and MiXCR and kept productive beta chains. Rows matching on CDR3 protein sequence are summarized as one entry with the most common DNA and genes. The sample records about 190,000 distinct CDR3 sequences, 95% of which are singletons. The ten top clones hold 0.15% to 0.2% of the sample. The source material was CD8+ T cells from PBMCs. These receptors originate from a human donor with Susac syndrome.

The chain carries TRBV7-6 and TRBJ2-1; D remains unclear. Deletions cut 1 base from V and 6 bases from J, with 7 bases between. The germline V gene has CDR1 SGHVS and CDR2 FNYEAQ. This CDR3 comprises 13 residues. The CDR3 loop reads CASSLVISNEQFF. CDR3 DNA sequence: TGTGCCAGCAGCTTAGTTATATCCAATGAGCAGTTCTTC.

V usage is TRBV3-1 and J usage is TRBJ2-7; either TRBD1 or TRBD2 may supply D (5 bases each). The CDR3 extends over 14 amino acids. Trimming shortened V by 4 bases and J by 1 base, and 11 bases separated the two germline ends. Germline assignment: CDR1 LGHDT and CDR2 YNNKEL (reference sequence). The DNA for the CDR3 is TGTGCCAGCAGCCCCCGGGACGGATCCTACGAGCAGTACTTC. Encoded protein: CASSPRDGSYEQYF.

This chain links TRBV13 with TRBJ2-3; either TRBD1 or TRBD2 may fit D (5 bases each). The V end lost 3 bases, the J end lost 5 bases, and 12 bases lay between the germline ends. This CDR3 is 14 amino acids long. Germline values: CDR1 PRHDT, CDR2 FYEKMQ (reference sequence). The CDR3 region has the DNA TGTGCCAGCAGCTTCCCGTGGGGGAAAGATACGCAGTATTTT. Translation gives CASSFPWGKDTQYF.

This clonotype has only a few counts. The CDR3 sequence is CASSRGGPNTEAFF. CDR3 nucleotide sequence: TGTGCCAGCAGCCGCGGAGGGCCGAACACTGAAGCTTTCTTT. The chain combines TRBV7-9 with TRBJ1-1; D gene unclear. Trimming took off 5 bases at V and 1 base at J, with 11 bases between the two ends. Germline CDR1 SEHNR, CDR2 FQNEAQ (reference sequence). The CDR3 spans 14 residues.

The rearrangement links TRBV7-8 to TRBJ2-3; 9 bases line up with TRBD2. The CDR3 contains 15 residues. J gave up 4 bases and V 2 bases, and 4 bases lay outside the gene matches. CDR1 and CDR2 from the germline V gene are SGHVS and FQNEAQ. The CDR3 DNA reads TGTGCCAGCAGCTTAACCGGCGGGGGGGCAGATACGCAGTATTTT. Translating it yields CASSLTGGGADTQYF.

This chain links TRBV6-5 with TRBJ1-1; D gene ambiguous. Per the germline V gene, CDR1 is MNHEY and CDR2 is SVGAGI. The V end lost 2 bases, the J end lost 2 bases, and 9 bases lay between the germline ends. The length of the CDR3 is 14 residues. CDR3 bases: TGTGCCAGCAGTTACGAGACGGCCAACACTGAAGCTTTCTTT. Translation gives CASSYETANTEAFF.

The chain joins TRBV19 to TRBJ1-2; D remains ambiguous. The length of the CDR3 is 13 residues. Germline V CDR1 and CDR2: LNHDA, SQIVND (reference sequence). Trimming removed 8 bases from V and 7 bases from J, with 17 bases in between. For the CDR3, the DNA is TGTGCCAGTGAGCCGCACCGTTCGGGTGGCTACACCTTC. Translating it yields CASEPHRSGGYTF.

The CDR3: CASSLTGTSGEEQFF. CDR3 coding DNA: TGTGCCAGCAGCTTAACGGGGACTAGCGGGGAGGAGCAGTTCTTC. The chain uses TRBV7-3 and TRBJ2-1; TRBD2 matches 13 bases. V dropped 0 bases and J dropped 10; count of bases not matched to a gene: 3. Germline assignment: CDR1 SGHTA and CDR2 FQGTGA. There are 15 residues in the CDR3.

The chain joins TRBV12-3 or TRBV12-4 to TRBJ2-7; 10 bases line up with TRBD1. The CDR3 is 12 amino acids. The ends lost 3 bases at V and 7 bases at J; junction bases unmatched: 0. CDR3 amino acids: CASSLGQGEQYF. The CDR3 nucleotides are TGTGCCAGCAGTTTGGGACAGGGGGAGCAGTACTTC.